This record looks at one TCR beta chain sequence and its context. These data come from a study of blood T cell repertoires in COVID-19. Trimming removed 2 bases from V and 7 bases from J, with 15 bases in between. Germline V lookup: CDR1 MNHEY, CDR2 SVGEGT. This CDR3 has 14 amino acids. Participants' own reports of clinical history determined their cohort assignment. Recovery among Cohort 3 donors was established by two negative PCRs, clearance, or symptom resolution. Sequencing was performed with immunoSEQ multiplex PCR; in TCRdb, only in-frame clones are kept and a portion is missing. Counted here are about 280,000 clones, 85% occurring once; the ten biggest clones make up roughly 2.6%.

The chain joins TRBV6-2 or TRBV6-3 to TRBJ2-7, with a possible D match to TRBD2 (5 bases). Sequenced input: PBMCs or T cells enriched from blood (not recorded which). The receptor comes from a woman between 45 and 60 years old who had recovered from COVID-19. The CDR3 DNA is TGTGCCAGCAGTTACGTCCTAGCAACTTTGGAGCAGTACTTC. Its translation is CASSYVLATLEQYF.